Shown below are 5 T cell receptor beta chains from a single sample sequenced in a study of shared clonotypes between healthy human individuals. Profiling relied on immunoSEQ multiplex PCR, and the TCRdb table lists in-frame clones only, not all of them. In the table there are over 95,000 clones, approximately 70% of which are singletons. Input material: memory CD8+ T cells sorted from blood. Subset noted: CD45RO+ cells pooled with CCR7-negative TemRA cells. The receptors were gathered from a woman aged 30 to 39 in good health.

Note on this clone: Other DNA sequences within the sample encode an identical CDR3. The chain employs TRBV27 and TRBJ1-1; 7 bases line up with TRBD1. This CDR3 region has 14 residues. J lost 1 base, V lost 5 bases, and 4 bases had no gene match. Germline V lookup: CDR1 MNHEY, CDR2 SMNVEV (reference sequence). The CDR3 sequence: CASSPGTANTEAFF. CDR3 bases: TGTGCCAGCAGTCCAGGGACAGCGAACACTGAAGCTTTCTTT.

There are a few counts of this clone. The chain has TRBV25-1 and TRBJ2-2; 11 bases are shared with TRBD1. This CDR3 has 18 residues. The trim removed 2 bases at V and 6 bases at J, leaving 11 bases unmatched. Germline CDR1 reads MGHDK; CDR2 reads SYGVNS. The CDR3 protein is CASSEDTGQGVLPGELFF. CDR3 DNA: TGTGCCAGCAGTGAAGACACGGGACAGGGGGTGTTGCCCGGGGAGCTGTTTTTT. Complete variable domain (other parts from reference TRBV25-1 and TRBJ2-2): EADIYQTPRYLVIGTGKKITLECSQTMGHDKMYWYQQDPGMELHLIHYSYGVNSTEKGDLSSESTVSRIRTEHFPLTLESARPSHTSQYLCASSEDTGQGVLPGELFFGEGSRLTVL.

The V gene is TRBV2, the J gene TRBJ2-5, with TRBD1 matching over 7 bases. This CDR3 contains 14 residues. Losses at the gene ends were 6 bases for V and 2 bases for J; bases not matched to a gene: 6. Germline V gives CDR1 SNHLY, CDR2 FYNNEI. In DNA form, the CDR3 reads TGTGCCAGCAGACACAGGGGTCTTCAAGAGACCCAGTACTTC. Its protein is CASRHRGLQETQYF. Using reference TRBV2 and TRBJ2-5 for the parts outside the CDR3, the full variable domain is EPEVTQTPSHQVTQMGQEVILRCVPISNHLYFYWYRQILGQKVEFLVSFYNNEISEKSEIFDDQFSVERPDGSNFTLKIRSTKLEDSAMYFCASRHRGLQETQYFGPGTRLLVL.

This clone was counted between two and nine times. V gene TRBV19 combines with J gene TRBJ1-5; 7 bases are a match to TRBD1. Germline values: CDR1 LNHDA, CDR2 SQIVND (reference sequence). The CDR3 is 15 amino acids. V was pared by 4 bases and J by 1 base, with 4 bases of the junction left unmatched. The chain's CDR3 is CASSSGTASNQPQHF. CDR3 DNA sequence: TGTGCCAGTAGTAGCGGGACAGCAAGCAATCAGCCCCAGCATTTT.

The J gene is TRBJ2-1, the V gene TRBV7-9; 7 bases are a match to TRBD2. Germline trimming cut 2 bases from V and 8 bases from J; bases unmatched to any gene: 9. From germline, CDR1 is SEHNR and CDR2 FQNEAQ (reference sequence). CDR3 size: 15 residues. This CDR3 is CASSLSGLGVYEQFF. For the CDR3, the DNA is TGTGCCAGCAGCTTAAGCGGACTAGGTGTCTATGAGCAGTTCTTC.